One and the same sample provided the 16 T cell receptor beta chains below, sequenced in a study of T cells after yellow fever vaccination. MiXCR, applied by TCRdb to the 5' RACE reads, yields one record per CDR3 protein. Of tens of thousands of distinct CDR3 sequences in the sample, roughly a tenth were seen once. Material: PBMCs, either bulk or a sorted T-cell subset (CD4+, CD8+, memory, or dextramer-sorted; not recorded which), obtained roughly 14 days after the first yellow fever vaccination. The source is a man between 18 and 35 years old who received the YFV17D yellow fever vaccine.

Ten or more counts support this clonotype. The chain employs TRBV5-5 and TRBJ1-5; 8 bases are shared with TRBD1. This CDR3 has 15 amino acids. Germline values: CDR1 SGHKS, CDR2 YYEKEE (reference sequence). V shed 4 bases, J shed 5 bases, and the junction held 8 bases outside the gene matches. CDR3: CASSARTGWDQPQHF. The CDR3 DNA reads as TGTGCCAGCAGCGCCAGGACAGGGTGGGATCAGCCCCAGCATTTT. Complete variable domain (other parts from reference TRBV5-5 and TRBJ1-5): DAGVTQSPTHLIKTRGQQVTLRCSPISGHKSVSWYQQVLGQGPQFIFQYYEKEERGRGNFPDRFSARQFPNYSSELNVNALLLGDSALYLCASSARTGWDQPQHFGDGTRLSIL.

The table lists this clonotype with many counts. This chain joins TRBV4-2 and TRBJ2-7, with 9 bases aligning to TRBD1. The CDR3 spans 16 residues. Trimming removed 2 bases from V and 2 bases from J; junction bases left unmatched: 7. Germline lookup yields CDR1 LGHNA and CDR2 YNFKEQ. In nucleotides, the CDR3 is TGTGCCAGCAGCCAAAGGACAGGGGCTGTCACCTACGAGCAGTACTTC. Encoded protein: CASSQRTGAVTYEQYF.

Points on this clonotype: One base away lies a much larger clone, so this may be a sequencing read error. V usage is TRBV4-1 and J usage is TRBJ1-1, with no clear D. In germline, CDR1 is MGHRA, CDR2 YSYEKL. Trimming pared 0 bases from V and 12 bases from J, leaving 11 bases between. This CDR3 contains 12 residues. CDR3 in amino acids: CASSQDWRVSFF. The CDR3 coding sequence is TGCGCCAGCAGCCAAGATTGGAGGGTATCTTTCTTT.

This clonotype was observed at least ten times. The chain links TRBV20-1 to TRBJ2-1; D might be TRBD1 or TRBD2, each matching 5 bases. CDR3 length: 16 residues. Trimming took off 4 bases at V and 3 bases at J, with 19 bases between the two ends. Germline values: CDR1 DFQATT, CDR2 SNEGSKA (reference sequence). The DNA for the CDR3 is TGCAGTGCTATCACGGGGCAGGGTGGTTTCTACAATGAGCAGTTCTTC. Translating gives CSAITGQGGFYNEQFF.

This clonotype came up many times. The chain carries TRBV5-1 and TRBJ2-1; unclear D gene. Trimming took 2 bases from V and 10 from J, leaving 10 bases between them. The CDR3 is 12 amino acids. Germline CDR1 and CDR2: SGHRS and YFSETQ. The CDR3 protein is CASSLSLREQFF. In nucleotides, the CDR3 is TGCGCCAGCAGCTTATCCCTTCGAGAGCAGTTCTTC.

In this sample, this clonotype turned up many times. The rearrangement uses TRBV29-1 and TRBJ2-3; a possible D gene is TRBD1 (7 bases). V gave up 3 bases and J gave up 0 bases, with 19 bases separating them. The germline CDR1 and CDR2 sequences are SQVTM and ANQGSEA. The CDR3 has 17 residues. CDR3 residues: CSVDGGGQSASTDTQYF. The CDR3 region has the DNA TGCAGCGTTGACGGAGGGGGCCAAAGTGCTAGCACAGATACGCAGTATTTT.

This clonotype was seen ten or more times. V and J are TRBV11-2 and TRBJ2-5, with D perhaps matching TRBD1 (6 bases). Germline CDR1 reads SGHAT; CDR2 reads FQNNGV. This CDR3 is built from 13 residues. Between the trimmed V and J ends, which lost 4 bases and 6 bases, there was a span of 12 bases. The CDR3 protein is CASSYQQGQTQYF. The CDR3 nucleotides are TGTGCCAGCAGCTACCAACAGGGACAGACCCAGTACTTC.

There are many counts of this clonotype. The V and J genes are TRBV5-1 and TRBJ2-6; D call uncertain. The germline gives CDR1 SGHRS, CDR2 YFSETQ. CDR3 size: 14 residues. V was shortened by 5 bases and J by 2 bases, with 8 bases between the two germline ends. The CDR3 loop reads CASSSSPGANVLTF. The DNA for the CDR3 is TGCGCCAGCAGTTCTAGTCCTGGGGCCAACGTCCTGACTTTC.

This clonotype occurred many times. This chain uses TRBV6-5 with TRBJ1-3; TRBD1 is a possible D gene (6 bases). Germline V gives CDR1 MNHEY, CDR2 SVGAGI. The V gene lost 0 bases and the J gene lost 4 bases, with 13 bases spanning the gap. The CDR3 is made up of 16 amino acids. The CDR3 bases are TGTGCCAGCAGTTACTCGTTGGCAGGGACAGGAAACACCATATATTTT. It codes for CASSYSLAGTGNTIYF.

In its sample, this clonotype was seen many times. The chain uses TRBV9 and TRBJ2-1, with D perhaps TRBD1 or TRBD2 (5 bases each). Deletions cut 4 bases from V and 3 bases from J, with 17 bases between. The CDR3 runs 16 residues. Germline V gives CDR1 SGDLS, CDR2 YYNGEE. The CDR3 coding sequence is TGTGCCAGCAGCCGGGGAGAGGGGCGCCTCTACAATGAGCAGTTCTTC. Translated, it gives CASSRGEGRLYNEQFF.

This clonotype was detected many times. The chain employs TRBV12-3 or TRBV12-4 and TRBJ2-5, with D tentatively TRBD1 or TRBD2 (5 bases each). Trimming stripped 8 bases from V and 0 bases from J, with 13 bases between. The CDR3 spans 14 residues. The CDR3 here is CASAKRGNQETQYF. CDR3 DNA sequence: TGTGCCAGCGCTAAGAGGGGCAACCAAGAGACCCAGTACTTC.

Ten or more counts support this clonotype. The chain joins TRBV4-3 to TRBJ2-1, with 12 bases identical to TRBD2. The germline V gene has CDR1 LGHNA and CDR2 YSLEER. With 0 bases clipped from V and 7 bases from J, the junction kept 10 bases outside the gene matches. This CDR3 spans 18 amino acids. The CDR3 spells CASSQEALAGGRKNEQFF. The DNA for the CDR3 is TGCGCCAGCAGCCAAGAAGCGCTAGCGGGGGGGCGAAAGAATGAGCAGTTCTTC.

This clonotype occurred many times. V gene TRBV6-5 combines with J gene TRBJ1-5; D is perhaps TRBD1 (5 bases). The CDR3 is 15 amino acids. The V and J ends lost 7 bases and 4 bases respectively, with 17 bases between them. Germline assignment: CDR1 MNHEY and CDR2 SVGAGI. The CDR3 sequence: CASNPRGAGNQPQHF. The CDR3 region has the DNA TGTGCCAGCAACCCCCGGGGCGCGGGTAATCAGCCCCAGCATTTT.

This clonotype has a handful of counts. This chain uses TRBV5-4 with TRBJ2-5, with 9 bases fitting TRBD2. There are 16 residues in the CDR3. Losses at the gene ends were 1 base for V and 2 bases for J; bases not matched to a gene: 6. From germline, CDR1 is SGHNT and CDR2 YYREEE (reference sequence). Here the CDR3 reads CASSLSGGGGQETQYF. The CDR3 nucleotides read TGTGCCAGCAGCTTGAGCGGCGGGGGGGGGCAAGAGACCCAGTACTTC.

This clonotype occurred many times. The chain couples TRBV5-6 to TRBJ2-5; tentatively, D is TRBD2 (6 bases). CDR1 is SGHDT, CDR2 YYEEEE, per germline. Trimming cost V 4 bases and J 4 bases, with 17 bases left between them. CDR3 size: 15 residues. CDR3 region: CASSRRSLGGETQYF. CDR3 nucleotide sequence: TGTGCCAGCAGCCGAAGATCGTTGGGAGGAGAGACCCAGTACTTC.

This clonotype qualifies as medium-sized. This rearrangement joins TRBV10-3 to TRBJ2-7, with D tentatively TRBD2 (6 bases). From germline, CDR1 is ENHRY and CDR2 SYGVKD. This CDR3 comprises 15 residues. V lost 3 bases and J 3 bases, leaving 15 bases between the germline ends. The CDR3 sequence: CAISDPGLPNYEQYF. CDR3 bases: TGTGCCATCAGTGACCCGGGACTTCCTAACTACGAGCAGTACTTC.